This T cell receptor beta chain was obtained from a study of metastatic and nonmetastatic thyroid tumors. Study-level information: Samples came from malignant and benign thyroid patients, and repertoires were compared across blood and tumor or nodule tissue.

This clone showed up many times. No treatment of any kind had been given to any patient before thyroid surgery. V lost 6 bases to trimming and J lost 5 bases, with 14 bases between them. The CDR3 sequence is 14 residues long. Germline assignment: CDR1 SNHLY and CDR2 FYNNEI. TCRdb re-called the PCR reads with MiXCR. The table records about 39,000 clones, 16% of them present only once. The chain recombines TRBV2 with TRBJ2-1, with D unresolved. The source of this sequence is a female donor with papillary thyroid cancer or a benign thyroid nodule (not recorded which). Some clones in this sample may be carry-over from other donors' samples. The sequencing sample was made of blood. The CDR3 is CASRVNLGHNEQFF. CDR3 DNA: TGTGCCAGCAGAGTAAACCTTGGGCACAATGAGCAGTTCTTC.